Detailed here is one T cell receptor (beta chain). Antigen specificity is unknown. Germline V lookup: CDR1 SGDLS, CDR2 YYNGEE. Trimming took 0 bases from V and 2 from J, leaving 11 bases between them. The CDR3 is 15 amino acids. The data were obtained in a study of T cell responses to AZD1222 COVID-19 vaccine. Profiled with immunoSEQ multiplex PCR; TCRdb holds only in-frame clones, not every one. The sample shows 150,000 to 190,000 clones, approximately 90% of them seen only once. Study conclusions and caveats: Spike regions recognized by vaccine-associated CD4 TCRs spanned the protein, led by 160-218 and 743-854. Baseline seropositives among AZD1222 recipients totaled only five or six. Donors, mostly white British, included more females; clonal diversity was possibly underestimated. Repertoires were obtained solely post-peak T cell response.

The sample here was peripheral blood, taken after recovery from COVID-19. The rearrangement links TRBV9 to TRBJ2-5; D is ambiguous. The TCR originated in an adult who had recovered from COVID-19. The CDR3, as DNA: TGTGCCAGCAGCGTAGCTTGGGGTAGACAAGAGACCCAGTACTTC. Translating it yields CASSVAWGRQETQYF. Full variable domain (missing parts from reference TRBV9 and TRBJ2-5): DSGVTQTPKHLITATGQRVTLRCSPRSGDLSVYWYQQSLDQGLQFLIQYYNGEERAKGNILERFSAQQFPDLHSELNLSSLELGDSALYFCASSVAWGRQETQYFGPGTRLLVL.